These 15 T cell receptor beta chains share one sample of origin, sequenced in a study of Ad26.COV2.S vaccination and SARS-CoV-2 variants. Indicated treatment: some 19 received Ad26.COV2.S at low or high dose, single or two shots; roughly five received placebo; per-sample allocation not given. Following the first vaccine or placebo injection, samples were taken on day 63. The method was immunoSEQ multiplex PCR; TCRdb's version includes in-frame clones alone and lacks a portion of them. The sample has 450,000 to 550,000 clones; 89% are singletons. The source was peripheral blood, collected in a trial of Ad26.COV2.S vaccine versus placebo. The receptors shown here come from a person aged 18-60 years who received the Ad26.COV2.S COVID-19 vaccine or a placebo.

The genes are TRBV10-2 and TRBJ2-7; D not resolved. This CDR3 region has 15 residues. The ends were cut back, 2 bases at V and 1 base at J, with 12 bases in the middle. Germline V gives CDR1 WSHSY, CDR2 SAAADI. The CDR3 nucleotides read TGCGCCAGCAGTGAGCCCCCCTTGAAGTCCTACGAGCAGTACTTC. Protein product: CASSEPPLKSYEQYF.

The gene calls are TRBV24-1 and TRBJ2-1, with 8 bases aligning to TRBD1. The J segment lost 7 bases and the V segment lost 4 bases, leaving 8 bases of the junction unmatched. This CDR3 spans 15 amino acids. CDR1 is KGHDR, CDR2 SFDVKD, per germline. In DNA, the CDR3 is TGTGCCACCAGTGAGTCGGGACAGGAAAAGAATGAGCAGTTCTTC. Its protein is CATSESGQEKNEQFF.

The chain joins TRBV7-3 to TRBJ2-6, with 14 nucleotides matching TRBD2. The J segment lost 3 bases and the V segment lost 5 bases, leaving 3 bases of the junction unmatched. Germline V lookup: CDR1 SGHTA, CDR2 FQGTGA. The CDR3 is made up of 17 amino acids. The CDR3 loop is CASSQGLAGVGANVLTF. Written as DNA, the CDR3 is TGTGCCAGCAGCCAGGGACTAGCGGGAGTTGGGGCCAACGTCCTGACTTTC.

The V call is TRBV5-4, the J call TRBJ1-1, with D perhaps TRBD1 (6 bases). The germline V gene encodes CDR1 SGHNT and CDR2 YYREEE (reference sequence). This CDR3 has 16 amino acids. V lost 0 bases and J 5 bases, leaving 17 bases between the germline ends. CDR3 amino acids: CASSLGRRGQGTEAFF. CDR3 DNA sequence: TGTGCCAGCAGCTTGGGTCGACGGGGGCAGGGGACTGAAGCTTTCTTT. The whole variable domain, remainder taken from reference TRBV5-4 and TRBJ1-1, is ETGVTQSPTHLIKTRGQQVTLRCSSQSGHNTVSWYQQALGQGPQFIFQYYREEENGRGNFPPRFSGLQFPNYSSELNVNALELDDSALYLCASSLGRRGQGTEAFFGQGTRLTVV.

The CDR3 here is CASTPRGQGVFF. For the CDR3, the DNA is TGTGCCAGCACCCCCCGGGGACAGGGAGTTTTCTTT. The chain is built from TRBV6-2 or TRBV6-3 and TRBJ1-1; 9 bases map to TRBD1. The CDR3 loop spans 12 amino acids. The ends lost 7 bases at V and 13 bases at J; junction bases unmatched: 10. CDR1 is MNHEY and CDR2 is SVGEGT in the germline V gene.

This chain links TRBV3-1 (or the pseudogene TRBV3-2) with TRBJ1-6, with a weak D call TRBD1 (5 bases). This CDR3 is built from 16 residues. Germline values: CDR1 LGHDT, CDR2 YNNKEL (reference sequence). The ends were cut back, 2 bases at V and 9 bases at J, with 17 bases in the middle. CDR3 protein: CASSQFVLRQSSPLHF. The CDR3 DNA reads TGTGCCAGCAGCCAATTCGTCCTCCGACAGAGTTCACCCCTCCACTTT.

This chain connects TRBV30 to TRBJ1-2; a weak D match, TRBD1 (6 bases). The germline CDR1 and CDR2 sequences are GTSNPN and SVGIG (reference sequence). V was clipped by 3 bases and J by 2 bases, with 10 bases between them. This CDR3 contains 13 residues. CDR3 in DNA: TGTGCCTGGAGAGGGGACAACAACTATGGCTACACCTTC. Its translation is CAWRGDNNYGYTF.

The V call is TRBV9, the J call TRBJ1-2; 7 bases align to TRBD1. V was clipped by 0 bases and J by 5 bases; unmatched bases: 7. Per germline, CDR1 SGDLS and CDR2 YYNGEE. CDR3 length equals 15 residues. The CDR3 here is CASSVATDRLYGYTF. DNA for the CDR3: TGTGCCAGCAGCGTAGCAACGGACAGGTTGTATGGCTACACCTTC.

This clone was seen only once. This chain links TRBV15 with TRBJ2-1; D call uncertain. The germline gives CDR1 LNHNV, CDR2 YYDKDF (reference sequence). The CDR3 is 13 residues long. V shed 1 base and J shed 8 bases, with 9 bases lying between them. The CDR3 protein is CATSRGYADEQFF. The CDR3 bases are TGTGCCACCAGCAGAGGATATGCAGATGAGCAGTTCTTC.

This rearrangement joins TRBV18 to TRBJ2-2, with 10 positions matching TRBD1. CDR1 is KGHSH and CDR2 is LQKENI in the germline V gene. With V trimmed by 3 bases and J by 5 bases, 3 bases remained unmatched. CDR3 size: 15 residues. CDR3 loop: CASSPMGQGTGELFF. CDR3 DNA sequence: TGTGCCAGCTCACCGATGGGACAGGGGACCGGGGAGCTGTTTTTT.

The CDR3 nucleotides read TGTGCCAGCAACCCTCCGGGGAGCGGGAGCACAGATACGCAGTATTTT. Translated, it gives CASNPPGSGSTDTQYF. The chain couples TRBV7-9 to TRBJ2-3, with D tentatively TRBD2 (6 bases). V was clipped by 7 bases and J by 0 bases, with 17 bases between them. The CDR3 totals 16 residues. The germline gives CDR1 SEHNR, CDR2 FQNEAQ (reference sequence). Drawing the rest from reference TRBV7-9 and TRBJ2-3, the complete variable domain is DTGVSQNPRHKITKRGQNVTFRCDPISEHNRLYWYRQTLGQGPEFLTYFQNEAQLEKSRLLSDRFSAERPKGSFSTLEIQRTEQGDSAMYLCASNPPGSGSTDTQYFGPGTRLTVL.

The V gene is TRBV3-1 (or the pseudogene TRBV3-2), the J gene TRBJ2-1; 9 bases agree with TRBD1. Germline trimming cut 5 bases from V and 7 bases from J; bases unmatched to any gene: 6. This CDR3 comprises 14 residues. Germline V gives CDR1 LGHDT, CDR2 YNNKEL (reference sequence). As DNA, the CDR3 is TGTGCCAGCAGCATATGGACAGGGGAGAATGAGCAGTTCTTC. Translating gives CASSIWTGENEQFF.

The chain employs TRBV25-1 and TRBJ2-5; 8 nucleotides line up with TRBD2. V gave up 3 bases and J gave up 5 bases; unmatched junction bases: 11. The germline gives CDR1 MGHDK, CDR2 SYGVNS. The length of the CDR3 is 16 residues. The CDR3 protein is CASSDTSGRLRETQYF. In DNA, the CDR3 is TGTGCCAGCAGTGATACCAGCGGGAGACTTCGGGAGACCCAGTACTTC.

The chain uses TRBV7-2 and TRBJ2-3, with 10 bases matching TRBD1. CDR3 length: 14 residues. The junction had 2 bases not matched to a gene; V was cut back by 5 bases and J by 3 bases. The germline gives CDR1 SGHTA, CDR2 FQGNSA. The CDR3 sequence is CASSRDRGTDTQYF. CDR3 DNA sequence: TGTGCCAGCAGCCGGGACAGGGGAACAGATACGCAGTATTTT.

V gene TRBV5-6 combines with J gene TRBJ1-1; maybe TRBD1 (5 bases). The germline V gene encodes CDR1 SGHDT and CDR2 YYEEEE. V shed 6 bases and J shed 3 bases, with 21 bases lying between them. The CDR3 totals 16 residues. The CDR3 sequence: CASIYPGAGRDTEAFF. The CDR3 coding sequence is TGTGCCAGCATCTACCCCGGGGCGGGGAGGGACACTGAAGCTTTCTTT.